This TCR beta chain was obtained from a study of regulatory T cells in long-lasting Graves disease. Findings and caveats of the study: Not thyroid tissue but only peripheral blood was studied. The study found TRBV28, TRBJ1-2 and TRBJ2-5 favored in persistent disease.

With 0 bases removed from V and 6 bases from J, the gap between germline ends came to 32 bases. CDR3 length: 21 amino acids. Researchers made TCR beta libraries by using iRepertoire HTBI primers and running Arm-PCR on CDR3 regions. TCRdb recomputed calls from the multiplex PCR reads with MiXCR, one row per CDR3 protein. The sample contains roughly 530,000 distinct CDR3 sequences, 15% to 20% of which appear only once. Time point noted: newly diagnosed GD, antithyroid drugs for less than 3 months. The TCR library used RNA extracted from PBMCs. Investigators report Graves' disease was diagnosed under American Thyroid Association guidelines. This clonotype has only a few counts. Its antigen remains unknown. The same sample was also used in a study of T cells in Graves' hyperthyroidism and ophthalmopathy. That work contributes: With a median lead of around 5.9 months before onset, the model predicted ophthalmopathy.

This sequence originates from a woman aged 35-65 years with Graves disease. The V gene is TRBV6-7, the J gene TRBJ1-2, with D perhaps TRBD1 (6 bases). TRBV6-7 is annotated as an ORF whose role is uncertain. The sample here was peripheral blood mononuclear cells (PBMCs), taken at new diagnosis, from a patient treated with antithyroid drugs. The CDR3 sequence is CASSYSNLSKGGVEDSDGYTF. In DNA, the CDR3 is TGTGCCAGCAGTTACTCGAATCTGTCCAAGGGGGGCGTGGAGGACAGTGATGGCTACACCTTC.